The sequence of this T cell receptor beta chain was determined in a study of radiation and T cells in renal cell carcinoma (dated by TCRdb to 2020 to 2021). At the level of the whole study: The samples were obtained from a clinical trial, where primary renal cell carcinomas were treated with 15 Gy stereotactic body radiation therapy and then removed by nephrectomy 4 weeks afterward. TCR beta sequencing covered around 50 samples in total, comprising some 25 tumors and approximately 27 peripheral blood samples. In the 40 to 60 samples combined, some 4,000,000 unique CDR3 nucleotide sequences were found, encoding roughly 3,000,000 unique CDR3 amino acid sequences. The paper as a whole reports these results and caveats: An increase in top tumor clonotypes in blood was observed from baseline to 2 weeks post-radiation, followed by contraction by 4 weeks, which was taken to suggest transient expansion of tumor-resident clones. Because pretreatment tumor biopsies were not available, the study could not determine whether clonotypes were already present within the tumor at baseline. With a single-armed trial design, the study had no way to address how radiation dose or scheduling affects the TCR repertoire. Blood repertoire dynamics were not followed beyond 4 weeks after treatment.

Following the manufacturer's recommendations, the immunoSEQ kit was used to generate TCR beta libraries from genomic DNA. To prepare the libraries, a first multiplex PCR with proprietary primers was run, followed by a second PCR that added unique barcodes, and a bead cleanup was done after each round. A positive control reaction and a negative control reaction, both provided in the kit, were run with every batch of samples. The final libraries underwent checking on an Agilent 4200 TapeStation D1000 ScreenTape, volumetric pooling, and quantification by qPCR. Sequencing was performed on an Illumina NextSeq500 with a MidOutput 150-cycle cartridge, and 156 Read1 and 15 Index1 cycles were run with kit custom primers. The pooled library was loaded at 0.9 to 1 pM, with an approximately 20% PhiX control spiked in. The original methods were these. Vendor-processed data were analyzed in R, with a clonotype defined as all T cells sharing the same CDR3 nucleotide sequence. In the clone abundance analyses, frequencies were normalized to the 10,000 most abundant clones in each sample. Public T cell clones, which averaged fewer than five per sample, were removed prior to analysis. Tumor-enriched and baseline blood-enriched clonotypes were defined by at least a 32-fold difference in abundance between compartments. A beta-binomial differential abundance model was used to identify clonotypes that expanded or contracted between blood time points. The Baroni-Urbani and Buser coefficient was used to measure tumor-blood repertoire similarity, and groups were compared with two-tailed Wilcoxon tests in R. TCRdb obtained this table from immuneACCESS and retained in-frame rearrangements with V and J assigned. These tables miss some clones; where compared with another copy, unresolved V genes account for less than half of the shortfall, and the remainder is unexplained. The V and J calls and clone size come from that table; D and trimming were worked out from the DNA. This sample lists approximately 140,000 clones; roughly nine tenths were detected once. The top ten clonotypes cover roughly 4% of the sample.

The CDR3, cysteine through phenylalanine, is 16 amino acids long. The DNA shown is the 48-base CDR3, in frame from base 1. The germline V gene encodes CDR1 KGHSH and CDR2 LQKENI. V loses 3 bases of germline sequence and J loses 4 bases, and the interval between the two ends is 18 bases. Of note for this clone: This receptor's antigen is unknown. Within one base of it there is no much larger clone, and no base qualities were kept.

This specimen's time point label, per the study, means: baseline pretreatment blood. What this sample's treatment or condition label stands for: 15 Gy SBRT to primary tumor, nephrectomy 4 weeks later. To follow tumor-enriched clonotypes, peripheral blood was collected serially from radiation-treated patients at baseline and again at 2 weeks and 4 weeks after SBRT. Every patient had renal cell carcinoma of clear cell pathology. The QIAamp DNA Blood Mini Kit (Qiagen) was used to prepare genomic DNA for TCR sequencing. The analyses included just those samples that passed every quality control check. The receptor was isolated from an older woman with renal cell carcinoma. Sequencing was performed on blood, taken from a patient whose treatment included radiotherapy and nephrectomy. The rearranged chain carries TRBV18 and TRBJ1-2; TRBD1 is possibly the D segment (6 matching bases). The CDR3 region: CASSPKSGEGPYGYTF. The nucleotide sequence reads TGTGCCAGCTCACCGAAGTCAGGGGAGGGTCCCTATGGCTACACCTTC.